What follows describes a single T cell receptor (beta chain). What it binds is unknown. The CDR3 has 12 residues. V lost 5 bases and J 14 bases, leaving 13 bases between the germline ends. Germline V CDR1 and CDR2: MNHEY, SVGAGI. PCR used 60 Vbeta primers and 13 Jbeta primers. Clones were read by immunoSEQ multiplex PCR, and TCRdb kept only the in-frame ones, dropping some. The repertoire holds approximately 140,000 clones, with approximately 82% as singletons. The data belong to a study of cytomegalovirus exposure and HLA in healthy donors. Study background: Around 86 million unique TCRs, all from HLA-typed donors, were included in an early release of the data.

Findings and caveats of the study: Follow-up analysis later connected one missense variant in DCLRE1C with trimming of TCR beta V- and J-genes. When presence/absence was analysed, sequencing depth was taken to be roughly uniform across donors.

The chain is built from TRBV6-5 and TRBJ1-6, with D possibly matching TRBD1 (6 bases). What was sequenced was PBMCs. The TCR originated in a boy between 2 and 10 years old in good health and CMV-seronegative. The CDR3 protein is CASSEAGVTLHF. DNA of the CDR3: TGTGCCAGCAGTGAAGCAGGGGTAACCCTCCACTTT.